This T cell receptor beta chain originates from a study of blood T cell repertoires in COVID-19. Study background: Some COVID-19 samples were acute and others convalescent; all came from the United States, Italy and Spain.

Cohorts were determined from participant-reported clinical history. The method was immunoSEQ multiplex PCR; TCRdb's version includes in-frame clones alone and lacks a portion of them. The table includes around 300,000 clones, about 93% detected once. The CDR3 is made up of 15 amino acids. The ends were cut back, 1 base at V and 4 bases at J, with 11 bases in the middle. CDR1 SGHTA and CDR2 FQGNSA come from the germline V gene. The source material was PBMCs or T cells enriched from blood (not recorded which). The source is a woman younger than 45 who had recovered from COVID-19. The gene calls are TRBV7-2 and TRBJ1-3; no definite D call. CDR3 nucleotide sequence: TGTGCCAGCAGCTTAGTTAGCACCGCCGGAAACACCATATATTTT. Its protein is CASSLVSTAGNTIYF.